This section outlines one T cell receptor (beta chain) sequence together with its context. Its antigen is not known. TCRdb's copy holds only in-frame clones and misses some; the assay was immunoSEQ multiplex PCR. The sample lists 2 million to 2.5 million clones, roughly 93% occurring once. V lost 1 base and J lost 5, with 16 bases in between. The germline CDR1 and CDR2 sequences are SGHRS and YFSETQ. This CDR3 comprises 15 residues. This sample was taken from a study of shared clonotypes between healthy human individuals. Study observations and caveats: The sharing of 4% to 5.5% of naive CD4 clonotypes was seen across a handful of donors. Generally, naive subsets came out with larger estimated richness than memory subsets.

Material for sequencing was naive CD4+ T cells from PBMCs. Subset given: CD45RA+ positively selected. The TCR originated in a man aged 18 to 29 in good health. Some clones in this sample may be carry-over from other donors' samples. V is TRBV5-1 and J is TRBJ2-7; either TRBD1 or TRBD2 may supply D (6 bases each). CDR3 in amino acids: CASSLSTGAANEQYF. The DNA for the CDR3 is TGCGCCAGCAGCTTGTCTACGGGGGCGGCCAACGAGCAGTACTTC. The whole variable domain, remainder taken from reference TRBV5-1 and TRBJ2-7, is KAGVTQTPRYLIKTRGQQVTLSCSPISGHRSVSWYQQTPGQGLQFLFEYFSETQRNKGNFPGRFSGRQFSNSRSEMNVSTLELGDSALYLCASSLSTGAANEQYFGPGTRLTVT.